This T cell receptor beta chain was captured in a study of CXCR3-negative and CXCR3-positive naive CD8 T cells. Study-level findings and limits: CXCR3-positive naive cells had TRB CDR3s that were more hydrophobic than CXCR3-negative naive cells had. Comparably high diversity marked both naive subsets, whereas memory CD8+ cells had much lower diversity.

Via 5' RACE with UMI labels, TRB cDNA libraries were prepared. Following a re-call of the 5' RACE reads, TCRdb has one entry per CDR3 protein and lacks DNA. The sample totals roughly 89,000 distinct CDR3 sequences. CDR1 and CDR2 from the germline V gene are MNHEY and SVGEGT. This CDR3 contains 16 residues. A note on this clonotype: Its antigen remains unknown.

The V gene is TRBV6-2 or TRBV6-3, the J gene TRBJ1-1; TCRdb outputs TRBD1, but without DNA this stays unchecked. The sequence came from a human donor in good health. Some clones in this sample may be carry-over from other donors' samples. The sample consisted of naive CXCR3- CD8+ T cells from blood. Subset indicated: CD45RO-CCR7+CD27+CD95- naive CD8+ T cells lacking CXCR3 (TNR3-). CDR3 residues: CASSYSRTGVNTEAFF.